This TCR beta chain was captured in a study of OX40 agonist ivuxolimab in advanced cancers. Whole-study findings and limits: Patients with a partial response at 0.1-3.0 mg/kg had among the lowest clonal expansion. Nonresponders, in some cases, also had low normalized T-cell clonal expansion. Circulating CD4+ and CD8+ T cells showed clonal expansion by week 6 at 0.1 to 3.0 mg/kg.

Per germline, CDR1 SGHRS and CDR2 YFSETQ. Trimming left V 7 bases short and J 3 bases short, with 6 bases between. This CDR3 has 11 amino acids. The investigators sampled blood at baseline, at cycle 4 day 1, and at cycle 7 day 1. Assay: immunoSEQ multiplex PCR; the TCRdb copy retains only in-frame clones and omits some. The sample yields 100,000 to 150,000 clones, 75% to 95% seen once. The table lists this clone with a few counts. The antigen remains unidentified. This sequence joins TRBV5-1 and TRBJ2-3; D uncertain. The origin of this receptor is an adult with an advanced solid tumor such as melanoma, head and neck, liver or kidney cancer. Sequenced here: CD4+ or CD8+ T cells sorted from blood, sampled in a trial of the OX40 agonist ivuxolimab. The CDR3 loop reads CASGRTDTQYF. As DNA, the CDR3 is TGCGCCAGCGGGCGGACAGATACGCAGTATTTT.